This entry describes one T cell receptor (beta chain). The data were taken from a study of blood T cell repertoires in COVID-19. Profiled with immunoSEQ multiplex PCR; TCRdb holds only in-frame clones, not every one. This sample has some 330,000 clones; over 75% occur once, and the top ten carry around 4.6%. What the recovered Cohort 3 donors had was two negative PCRs, clearance, or symptom resolution. CDR3 length: 17 residues. V shed 1 base, J shed 5 bases, and the junction held 11 bases outside the gene matches. Looked up from germline, CDR1 is SGHTA and CDR2 is FQGTGA. The V gene is TRBV7-3, the J gene TRBJ2-3, with 8 bases aligning to TRBD2. The receptor was isolated from a man younger than 45 who had recovered from COVID-19. Sequenced sample: PBMCs or T cells enriched from blood (not recorded which). The CDR3, as DNA: TGTGCCAGCAGCTTAAAAGGTAGCGGGGTTGGTCGAGATACGCAGTATTTT. Residues: CASSLKGSGVGRDTQYF. The full variable domain, completed using reference TRBV7-3 and TRBJ2-3, is GAGVSQTPSNKVTEKGKYVELRCDPISGHTALYWYRQSLGQGPEFLIYFQGTGAADDSGLPNDRFFAVRPEGSVSTLKIQRTERGDSAVYLCASSLKGSGVGRDTQYFGPGTRLTVL.